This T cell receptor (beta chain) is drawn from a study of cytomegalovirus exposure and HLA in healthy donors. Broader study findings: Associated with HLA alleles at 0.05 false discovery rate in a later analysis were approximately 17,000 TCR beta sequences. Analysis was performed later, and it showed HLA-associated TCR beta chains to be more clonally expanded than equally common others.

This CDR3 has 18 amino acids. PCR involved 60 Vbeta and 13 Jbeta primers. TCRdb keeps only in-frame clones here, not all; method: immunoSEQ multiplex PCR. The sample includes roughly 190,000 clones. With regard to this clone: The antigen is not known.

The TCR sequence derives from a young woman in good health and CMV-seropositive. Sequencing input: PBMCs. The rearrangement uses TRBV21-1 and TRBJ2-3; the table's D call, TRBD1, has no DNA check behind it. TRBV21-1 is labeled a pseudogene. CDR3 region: CASSNDIGDTSYTDTQYF. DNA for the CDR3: TGTGCCAGCAGCAACGATATAGGGGATACATCATACACAGATACGCAGTATTTT.